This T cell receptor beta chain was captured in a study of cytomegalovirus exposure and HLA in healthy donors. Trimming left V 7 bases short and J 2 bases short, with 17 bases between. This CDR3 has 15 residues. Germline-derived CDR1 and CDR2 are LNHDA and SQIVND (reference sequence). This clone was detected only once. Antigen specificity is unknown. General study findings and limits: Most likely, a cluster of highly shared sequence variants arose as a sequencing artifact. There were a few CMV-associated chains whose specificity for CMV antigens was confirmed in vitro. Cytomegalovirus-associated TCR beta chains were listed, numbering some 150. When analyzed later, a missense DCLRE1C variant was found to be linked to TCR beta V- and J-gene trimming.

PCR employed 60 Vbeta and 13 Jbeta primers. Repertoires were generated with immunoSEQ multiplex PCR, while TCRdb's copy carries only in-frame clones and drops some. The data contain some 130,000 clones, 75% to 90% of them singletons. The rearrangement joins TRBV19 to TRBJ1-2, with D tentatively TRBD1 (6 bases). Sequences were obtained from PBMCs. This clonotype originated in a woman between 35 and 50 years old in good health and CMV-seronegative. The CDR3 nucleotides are TGTGCCAGTAACCCTGGCCCCACAGGGAACTATGGCTACACCTTC. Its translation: CASNPGPTGNYGYTF.